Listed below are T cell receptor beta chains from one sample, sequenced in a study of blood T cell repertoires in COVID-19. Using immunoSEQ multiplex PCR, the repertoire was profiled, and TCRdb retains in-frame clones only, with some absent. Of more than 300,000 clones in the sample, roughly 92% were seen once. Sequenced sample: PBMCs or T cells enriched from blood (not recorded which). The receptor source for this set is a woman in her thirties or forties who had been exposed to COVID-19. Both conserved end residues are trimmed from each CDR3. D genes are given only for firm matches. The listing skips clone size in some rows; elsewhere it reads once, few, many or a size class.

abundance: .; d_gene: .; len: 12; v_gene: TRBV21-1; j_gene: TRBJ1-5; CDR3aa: ASSNVGGVQPQH
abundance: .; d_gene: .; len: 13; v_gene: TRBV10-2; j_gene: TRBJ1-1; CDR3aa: ASTDGGVPRTEAF
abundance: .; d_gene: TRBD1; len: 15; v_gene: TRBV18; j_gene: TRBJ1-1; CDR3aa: ASSQLWTGEGNTEAF
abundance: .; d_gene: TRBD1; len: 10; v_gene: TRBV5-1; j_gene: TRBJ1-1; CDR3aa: ASSTGGTEAF
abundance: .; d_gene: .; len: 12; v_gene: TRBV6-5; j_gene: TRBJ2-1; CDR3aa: ASSYGSAYNEQF
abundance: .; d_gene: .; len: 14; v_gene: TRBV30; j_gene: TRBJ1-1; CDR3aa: AWSTWGERRNTEAF
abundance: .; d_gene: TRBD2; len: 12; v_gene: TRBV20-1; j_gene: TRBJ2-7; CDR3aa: SASRTSGSGEQY
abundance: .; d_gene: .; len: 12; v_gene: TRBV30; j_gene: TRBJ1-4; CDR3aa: AWSKTDLREKLF
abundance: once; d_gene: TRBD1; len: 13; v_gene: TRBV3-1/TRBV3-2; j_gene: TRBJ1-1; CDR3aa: ASSQLDRPNTEAF
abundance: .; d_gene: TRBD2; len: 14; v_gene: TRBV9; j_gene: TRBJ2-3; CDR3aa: ASSALAGTSTDTQY
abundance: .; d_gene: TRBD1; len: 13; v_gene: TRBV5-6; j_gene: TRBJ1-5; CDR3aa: ASSSRDRENQPQH
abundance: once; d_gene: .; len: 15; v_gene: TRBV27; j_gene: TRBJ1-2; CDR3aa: ASSLLGRGGRDYGYT
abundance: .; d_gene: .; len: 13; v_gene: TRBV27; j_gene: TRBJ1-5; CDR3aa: ASSPWDIGNQPQH
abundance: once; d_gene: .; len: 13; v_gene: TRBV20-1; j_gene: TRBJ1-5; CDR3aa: SASEGHNSNQPQH
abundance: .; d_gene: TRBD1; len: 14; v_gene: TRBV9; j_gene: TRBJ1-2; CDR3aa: ASSPFSTGGGYGYT
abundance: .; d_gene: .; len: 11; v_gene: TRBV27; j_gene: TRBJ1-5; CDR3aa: ASSLSRNQPQH
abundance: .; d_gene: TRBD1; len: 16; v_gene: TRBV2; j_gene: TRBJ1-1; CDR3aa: ASRDIRDRGHLGTEAF
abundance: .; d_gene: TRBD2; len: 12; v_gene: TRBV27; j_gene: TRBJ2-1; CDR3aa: ASSLGLAGNEQF
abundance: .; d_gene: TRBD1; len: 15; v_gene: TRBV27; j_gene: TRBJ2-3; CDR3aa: ASSFLTGSARTDTQY
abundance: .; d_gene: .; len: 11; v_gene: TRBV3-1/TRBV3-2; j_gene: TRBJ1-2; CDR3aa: ASSSTANYGYT
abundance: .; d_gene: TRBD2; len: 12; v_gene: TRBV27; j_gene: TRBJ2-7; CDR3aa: ASSLASGAYEQY
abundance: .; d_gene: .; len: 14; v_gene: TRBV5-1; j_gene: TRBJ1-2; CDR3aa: ASSPQLSLQGYGYT
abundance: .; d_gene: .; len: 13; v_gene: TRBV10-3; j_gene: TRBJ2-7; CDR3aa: AISESYQGFHEQY
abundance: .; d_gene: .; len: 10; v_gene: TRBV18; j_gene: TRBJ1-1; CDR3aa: ASSPFGTEAF
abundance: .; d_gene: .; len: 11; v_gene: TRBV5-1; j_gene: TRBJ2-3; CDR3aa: ASSLRGPDTQY
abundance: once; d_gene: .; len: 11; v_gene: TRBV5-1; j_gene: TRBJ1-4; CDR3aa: ASSRGSDEKLF
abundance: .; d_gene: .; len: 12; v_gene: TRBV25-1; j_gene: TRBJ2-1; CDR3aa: ASSELDSYNEQF
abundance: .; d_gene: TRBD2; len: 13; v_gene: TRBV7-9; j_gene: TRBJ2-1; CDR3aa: ASSLPGAGGGEQF
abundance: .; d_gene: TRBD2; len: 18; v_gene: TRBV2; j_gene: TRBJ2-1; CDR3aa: ASSPLTSGKTTSSYNEQF
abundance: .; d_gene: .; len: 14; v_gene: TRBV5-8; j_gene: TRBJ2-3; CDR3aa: ASSLAPGPSTDTQY
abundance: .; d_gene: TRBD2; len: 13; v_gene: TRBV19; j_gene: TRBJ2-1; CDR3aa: ASSNSGNTYNEQF
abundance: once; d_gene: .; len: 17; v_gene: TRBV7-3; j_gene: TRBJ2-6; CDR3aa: ASSLLGRASLSGANVLT
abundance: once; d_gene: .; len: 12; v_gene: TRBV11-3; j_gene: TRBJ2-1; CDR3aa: ASSLTGLYNEQF
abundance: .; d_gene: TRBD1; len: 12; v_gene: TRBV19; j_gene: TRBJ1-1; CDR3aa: ASSIKGAGTEAF
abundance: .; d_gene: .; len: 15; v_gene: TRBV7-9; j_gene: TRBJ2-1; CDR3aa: ATTPGAGRSSYNEQF
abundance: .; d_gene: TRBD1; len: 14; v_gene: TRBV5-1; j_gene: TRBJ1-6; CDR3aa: ASSLQPGQGGSPLH
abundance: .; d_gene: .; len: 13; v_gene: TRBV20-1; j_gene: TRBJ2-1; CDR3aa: SASTPGFMNNEQF
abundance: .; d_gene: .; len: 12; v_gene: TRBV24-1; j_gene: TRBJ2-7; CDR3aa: ATSDIGDRSEQY
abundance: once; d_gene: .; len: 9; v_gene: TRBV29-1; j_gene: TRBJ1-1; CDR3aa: SVMRNTEAF
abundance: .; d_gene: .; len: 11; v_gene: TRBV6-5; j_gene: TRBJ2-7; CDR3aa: ASARTVAYEQY
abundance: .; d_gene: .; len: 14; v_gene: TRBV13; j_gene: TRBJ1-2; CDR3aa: ASSLSTVRDYYGYT
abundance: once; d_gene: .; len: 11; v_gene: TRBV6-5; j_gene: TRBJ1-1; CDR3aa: ASRIGLGTEAF
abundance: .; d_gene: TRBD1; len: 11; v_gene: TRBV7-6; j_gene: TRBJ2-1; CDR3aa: ASSLAVQGKQF
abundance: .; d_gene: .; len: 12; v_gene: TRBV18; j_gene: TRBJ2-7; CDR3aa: ASSPRQRPYEQY
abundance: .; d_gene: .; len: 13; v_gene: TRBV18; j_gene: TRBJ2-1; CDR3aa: ASSPLTVKRNEQF
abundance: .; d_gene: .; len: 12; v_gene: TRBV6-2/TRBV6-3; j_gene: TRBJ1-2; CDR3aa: ASGLRSGNYGYT
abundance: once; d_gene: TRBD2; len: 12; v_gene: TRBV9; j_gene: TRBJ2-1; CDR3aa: ASSVRAGVDEQF
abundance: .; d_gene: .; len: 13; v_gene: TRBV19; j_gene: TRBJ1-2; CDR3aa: ASSTPSTGNYGYT
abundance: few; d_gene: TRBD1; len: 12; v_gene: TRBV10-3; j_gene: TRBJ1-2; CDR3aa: AIRGETDRDGYT
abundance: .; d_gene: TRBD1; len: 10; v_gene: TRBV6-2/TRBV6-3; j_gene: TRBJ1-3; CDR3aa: ASSPQGNTIY